Listed below are T cell receptor beta chains from one sample, sequenced in a study of blood T cell repertoires in COVID-19. Data came from immunoSEQ multiplex PCR; TCRdb stores just in-frame clones and leaves some out. The sample contains about 35,000 clones, roughly four fifths of which appear only once. Sequencing used peripheral blood. The receptors were sampled from a human donor in a cohort sampled during active or convalescent COVID-19. The donor label of this sample is uncertain. The CDR3 runs from the conserved cysteine through the conserved F or W. A D gene is named only where the DNA matches it firmly. A clone size is listed for some rows: how often the clone was seen (once, few, many), or a class if it is expanded.

v_gene	j_gene	abundance	d_gene	CDR3nt	CDR3aa
TRBV24-1	TRBJ2-2	.	.	TGTGCCACCAGTGATGCCCTAGCCCCCGGGGAAACCGGGGAGCTGTTTTTT	CATSDALAPGETGELFF
TRBV2	TRBJ2-7	.	TRBD1	TGTGCCAGCAGCCTGGACAGGAATAACGAGCAGTACTTC	CASSLDRNNEQYF
TRBV11-3	TRBJ2-1	.	.	TGTGCCAGCAGCTTAGCAGGGGACAATGAGCAGTTCTTC	CASSLAGDNEQFF
TRBV6-5	TRBJ2-7	.	TRBD1	TGTGCCAGCAGAACACAGGGGACAGGTACCTACGAGCAGTACTTC	CASRTQGTGTYEQYF
TRBV5-1	TRBJ1-3	.	TRBD1	TGCGCCAGCAGCTTGGTAGGGACAGGGGGCCCAAACACCATATATTTT	CASSLVGTGGPNTIYF
TRBV30	TRBJ2-7	.	TRBD2	TGTGCCTGGAGTCATGGACTAGCGGGCCTATTATCCTACGAGCAGTACTTC	CAWSHGLAGLLSYEQYF
TRBV5-1	TRBJ2-6	.	TRBD2	TGCGCCACTACTAGCGGCATATTTTCTGGGGCCAACGTCCTGACTTTC	CATTSGIFSGANVLTF
TRBV7-2	TRBJ2-6	once	.	TGTGCCAGCAGTCCACGGGTCTCTGGGGCCAACGTCCTGACTTTC	CASSPRVSGANVLTF
TRBV29-1	TRBJ2-1	.	.	TGCAGCGTTGCGAATCGGGAGAGGAATGAGCAGTTCTTC	CSVANRERNEQFF
TRBV9	TRBJ2-1	.	.	TGTGCCAGCAGCGTAAGGGGCAACTCCTACAATGAGCAGTTCTTC	CASSVRGNSYNEQFF
TRBV4-2	TRBJ1-2	.	.	TGTGCCAGCAGCCATGGTCAGGGGAACTATGGCTACACCTTC	CASSHGQGNYGYTF
TRBV9	TRBJ1-3	.	TRBD1	TGTGCCAGCAGCGTCGGGGACAGGGAAGTAGTATCTGGAAACACCATATATTTT	CASSVGDREVVSGNTIYF
TRBV4-2	TRBJ2-5	.	.	TGTGCCAGCAGCCAAGGAGGCAGGGCCGAAGAGACCCAGTACTTC	CASSQGGRAEETQYF
TRBV10-3	TRBJ2-5	.	TRBD1	TGTGCCATCACCGTCGGACAGGGCGAGACCCAGTACTTC	CAITVGQGETQYF
TRBV21-1	TRBJ1-2	.	.	TGTGCCAGCAGCAAAGAGCGCCCCTATGGCTACACCTTC	CASSKERPYGYTF
TRBV6-6	TRBJ2-5	.	TRBD2	TGTGCCAGCAGTCCCCTAGCGGCTAAGCAAGAGACCCAGTACTTC	CASSPLAAKQETQYF
TRBV5-1	TRBJ2-4	.	TRBD1	TGCGCCAGCAGCACCGGACAGGGACAAAACATTCAGTACTTC	CASSTGQGQNIQYF
TRBV6-6	TRBJ1-1	.	.	TGTGCCAGCACTTTGAGCCGGGAAAACGCTGAAGCTTTCTTT	CASTLSRENAEAFF
TRBV11-2	TRBJ1-2	once	.	TGTGCCAGCAGCTTAGTACGCACGAGGGATCGGTATGGCTACACCTTC	CASSLVRTRDRYGYTF